Presented here are 19 T cell receptor beta chains from one specimen sequenced in a study of cytomegalovirus exposure and HLA in healthy donors. Use of 60 Vbeta and 13 Jbeta primers characterized the PCR. TCRdb keeps only in-frame clones here, not all; method: immunoSEQ multiplex PCR. The data contain 150,000 or so clones, 70% to 90% of them singletons. Material for sequencing was PBMCs. These receptors were collected from a woman aged 18-29 years in good health and CMV-seronegative.

This sequence joins TRBV27 and TRBJ1-4; D may be TRBD1 (6 bases). The V end lost 3 bases, the J end lost 0 bases, and 11 bases lay between the germline ends. CDR1 and CDR2 (germline): MNHEY, SMNVEV (reference sequence). The CDR3 has 16 amino acids. The CDR3 DNA reads as TGTGCCAGCAGTTTGAACAGGGCTGCAACTAATGAAAAACTGTTTTTT. Translating it yields CASSLNRAATNEKLFF.

J is TRBJ2-5 and V is TRBV5-4, with TRBD2 matching 7 bases. The germline V gene encodes CDR1 SGHNT and CDR2 YYREEE (reference sequence). The CDR3 is 15 residues long. V shed 7 bases and J 1 base; nucleotides not matched to a gene: 10. The CDR3 sequence is CASGPIAGLQETQYF. CDR3 DNA: TGTGCCAGCGGACCTATAGCGGGCCTCCAAGAGACCCAGTACTTC.

J is TRBJ2-1 and V is TRBV4-3; maybe TRBD2 (6 bases). Germline CDR1 reads LGHNA; CDR2 reads YSLEER. V lost 1 base, J lost 5 bases, and 15 bases lay in between. This CDR3 is 16 amino acids long. In nucleotides, the CDR3 is TGCGCCAGCAGCCAAGGCTGGGGGGAGTCTAACAATGAGCAGTTCTTC. Protein product: CASSQGWGESNNEQFF.

V usage is TRBV18 and J usage is TRBJ2-7; 8 bases agree with TRBD1. The CDR3 is 16 residues long. Per germline, CDR1 KGHSH and CDR2 LQKENI. Trimming took 0 bases from V and 4 from J; bases not matched to a gene: 8. The chain's CDR3 is CASSPPVGQGSYEQYF. As DNA, the CDR3 is TGTGCCAGCTCACCACCTGTCGGACAGGGCTCGTACGAGCAGTACTTC.

The chain carries TRBV14 and TRBJ2-7, with D hard to call. CDR3 length equals 18 residues. Trimming pared 1 base from V and 1 base from J, leaving 20 bases between. Germline assignment: CDR1 SGHDN and CDR2 FVKESK. CDR3 protein: CASSQGRRPPSTSYEQYF. Here the CDR3 DNA reads TGTGCCAGCAGCCAAGGGAGAAGACCCCCGAGTACTTCCTACGAGCAGTACTTC.

The chain links TRBV27 to TRBJ2-7; 12 positions match TRBD2. The length of the CDR3 is 15 residues. The trim removed 5 bases at V and 6 bases at J, leaving 8 bases unmatched. Germline loops: CDR1 MNHEY, CDR2 SMNVEV (reference sequence). CDR3 region: CASSPLAGGPGEQYF. The CDR3 nucleotides read TGTGCCAGCAGTCCCCTAGCGGGAGGGCCGGGCGAGCAGTACTTC.

The chain joins TRBV28 to TRBJ2-1; TRBD2 aligns across 8 bases. The CDR3 has 15 residues. The germline CDR1 and CDR2 sequences are MDHEN and SYDVKM. J was trimmed by 9 bases and V by 1 base; bases with no gene match: 8. CDR3 sequence: CASSLYQRELVEQFF. The CDR3 coding sequence is TGTGCCAGCAGTTTATACCAGCGGGAGTTGGTTGAGCAGTTCTTC.

The gene calls are TRBV28 and TRBJ2-1; 7 bases align to TRBD2. CDR3 length: 15 amino acids. Looked up from germline, CDR1 is MDHEN and CDR2 is SYDVKM. The V and J ends lost 6 bases and 7 bases, in that order; junction bases with no gene match: 12. This chain's CDR3 is CASSPRTSSRNEQFF. Here the CDR3 DNA reads TGTGCCAGCAGCCCAAGGACTAGTAGCAGGAATGAGCAGTTCTTC.

This clone was picked up a small number of times. V is TRBV6-6 and J is TRBJ2-5, with D perhaps matching TRBD2 (5 bases). This CDR3 is built from 12 residues. Germline CDR1 reads MNHNY; CDR2 reads SVGAGI (reference sequence). V was cut by 6 bases and J by 5 bases, with 10 bases left in between. This chain's CDR3 is CASRLAGETQYF. In nucleotides, the CDR3 is TGTGCCAGCAGGCTAGCCGGGGAGACCCAGTACTTC.

The CDR3 bases are TGTGCCAGCAGCGGGCTGAACACTGAAGCTTTCTTT. It codes for CASSGLNTEAFF. The rearrangement joins TRBV9 to TRBJ1-1; D gene ambiguous. Trimming cost V 3 bases and J 0 bases, with 3 bases left between them. This CDR3 has 12 residues. The germline gives CDR1 SGDLS, CDR2 YYNGEE.

The V gene is TRBV28, the J gene TRBJ1-2, with a tentative D call TRBD1 (6 bases). Trimming shortened V by 3 bases and J by 6 bases, and 11 bases separated the two germline ends. Per germline, CDR1 MDHEN and CDR2 SYDVKM. The CDR3 consists of 13 residues. The CDR3, as DNA: TGTGCCAGCAGTTTGTGGCAGGGGAATGGCTACACCTTC. As protein: CASSLWQGNGYTF.

Comments on this clone: Different DNA sequences within this sample yield the same CDR3. The chain is built from TRBV10-3 and TRBJ1-1; D possibly corresponds to TRBD1 (5 bases). The germline V and J ends were trimmed by 0 bases and 1 base, with 6 bases remaining between them. Per the germline V gene, CDR1 is ENHRY and CDR2 is SYGVKD. The CDR3 has 14 residues. The CDR3 coding sequence is TGTGCCATCAGTGAGTCGGGGGGGAACACTGAAGCTTTCTTT. It specifies CAISESGGNTEAFF.

This clone was found once. The chain uses TRBV7-2 and TRBJ1-5; TRBD1 might be the D (6 bases). CDR1 is SGHTA and CDR2 is FQGNSA in the germline V gene. The CDR3 length is 15 residues. Trimming pared 3 bases from V and 6 bases from J, leaving 15 bases between. The CDR3 nucleotides read TGTGCCAGCAGCTTTTACAGGGAAAGGTCTCAGCCCCAGCATTTT. Translation: CASSFYRERSQPQHF.

The chain carries TRBV4-2 and TRBJ1-1; TRBD1 might be the D (5 bases). The CDR3 runs 14 residues. The germline V and J ends were trimmed by 0 bases and 5 bases, with 10 bases remaining between them. CDR1 LGHNA and CDR2 YNFKEQ come from the germline V gene. The CDR3 loop reads CASSQEEGRTEAFF. The CDR3 DNA is TGTGCCAGCAGCCAAGAGGAGGGGAGGACTGAAGCTTTCTTT.

V is TRBV6-5 and J is TRBJ1-1; 8 bases are shared with TRBD1. Per the germline V gene, CDR1 is MNHEY and CDR2 is SVGAGI. This CDR3 region has 15 residues. Trimming removed 6 bases from V and 1 base from J; junction bases left unmatched: 7. This CDR3 is CASRTTGTGNTEAFF. The CDR3 coding sequence is TGTGCCAGCAGGACTACCGGGACAGGGAACACTGAAGCTTTCTTT.

V gene TRBV5-4 combines with J gene TRBJ2-1, with 9 bases lining up with TRBD2. Germline CDR1 is SGHNT and CDR2 is YYREEE (reference sequence). The CDR3 covers 18 residues. With 4 bases clipped from V and 4 bases from J, the junction kept 15 bases outside the gene matches. Here the CDR3 DNA reads TGTGCCAGCAGCCAACTAGCGGGTAGAATAGCGCCATACAATGAGCAGTTCTTC. Amino acids: CASSQLAGRIAPYNEQFF.

This chain links TRBV7-3 with TRBJ2-1, with D possibly being TRBD2 (6 bases). V gave up 5 bases and J gave up 13 bases, with 21 bases separating them. Germline lookup yields CDR1 SGHTA and CDR2 FQGTGA. The CDR3 covers 14 residues. The CDR3 reads CASSPSQTGGPQFF. The CDR3 nucleotides read TGTGCCAGCAGCCCCTCACAAACCGGAGGGCCCCAGTTCTTC.

The CDR3: CASAPAQEYTEAFF. CDR3 nucleotides: TGTGCCAGCGCCCCCGCGCAGGAATACACTGAAGCTTTCTTT. The rearrangement joins TRBV28 to TRBJ1-1; D unresolved. The V gene lost 8 bases and the J gene lost 3 bases, with 16 bases spanning the gap. This CDR3 region has 14 residues. Looked up from germline, CDR1 is MDHEN and CDR2 is SYDVKM.

The genes are TRBV6-6 and TRBJ2-3, with 14 bases identical to TRBD2. With 0 bases clipped from V and 11 bases from J, the junction kept 7 bases outside the gene matches. CDR3 length: 16 residues. Germline V CDR1 and CDR2: MNHNY, SVGAGI (reference sequence). The CDR3 loop is CASSYSKTSGRVEQYF. The DNA for the CDR3 is TGTGCCAGCAGTTACTCGAAGACTAGCGGGAGGGTTGAGCAGTATTTT.